One sample yielded the 26 T cell receptor beta chains listed below, sequenced in a study of cytomegalovirus exposure and HLA in healthy donors. Primers for the PCR totalled 60 Vbeta and 13 Jbeta. Libraries were prepared by immunoSEQ multiplex PCR; TCRdb keeps only in-frame clonotypes and omits some of them. The data contain about 140,000 clones, 75% to 85% of them singletons. The sequenced material came from PBMCs. The receptors shown here come from a man aged 45-60 years in good health and CMV-seronegative.

This chain links TRBV5-4 with TRBJ1-3; D might be TRBD1 (5 bases). There are 13 residues in the CDR3. Looked up from germline, CDR1 is SGHNT and CDR2 is YYREEE (reference sequence). Between the trimmed V and J ends, which lost 3 bases and 7 bases, there was a span of 11 bases. The CDR3 is CASSWGGQNTIYF. The CDR3 DNA reads as TGTGCCAGCAGCTGGGGGGGTCAGAACACCATATATTTT.

This clone was counted once. This chain uses TRBV7-8 with TRBJ1-6, with 7 bases that match TRBD1. J lost 9 bases, V lost 7 bases, and 21 bases had no gene match. This CDR3 spans 18 amino acids. CDR1 and CDR2 from the germline V gene are SGHVS and FQNEAQ. The CDR3, as DNA: TGTGCCAGCATCGCAGGGGGACTGACGACCGCTCCTATTTCACCCCTCCACTTT. Translation gives CASIAGGLTTAPISPLHF.

The chain recombines TRBV6-5 with TRBJ1-2, with 7 bases identical to TRBD1. Looked up from germline, CDR1 is MNHEY and CDR2 is SVGAGI. The CDR3 is 13 residues long. The V segment lost 5 bases and the J segment 8 bases; nucleotides outside the gene matches: 8. CDR3 in amino acids: CASSPTGDGGYTF. CDR3 nucleotide sequence: TGTGCCAGCAGTCCAACAGGGGATGGAGGCTACACCTTC.

The V gene is TRBV7-9, the J gene TRBJ1-4, with 9 positions matching TRBD1. With 5 bases clipped from V and 0 bases from J, the junction kept 4 bases outside the gene matches. CDR1 is SEHNR and CDR2 is FQNEAQ in the germline V gene (reference sequence). The CDR3 is 16 residues long. The CDR3 spells CASSATGGTTNEKLFF. Here the CDR3 DNA reads TGTGCCAGCAGCGCGACAGGGGGGACAACTAATGAAAAACTGTTTTTT.

The chain uses TRBV9 and TRBJ2-5; 10 positions match TRBD2. CDR3 size: 14 residues. The germline gives CDR1 SGDLS, CDR2 YYNGEE. V was pared by 4 bases and J by 6 bases, with 6 bases of the junction left unmatched. CDR3: CASSPQAGGKTQYF. CDR3 in DNA: TGTGCCAGCAGCCCGCAAGCGGGAGGGAAGACCCAGTACTTC.

Here the CDR3 reads CASSLFSGRGYEQYF. DNA of the CDR3: TGTGCCAGCAGTTTATTCTCGGGCAGGGGGTACGAGCAGTACTTC. The chain combines TRBV28 with TRBJ2-7; 7 bases are shared with TRBD1. Trimming cost V 1 base and J 4 bases; bases outside gene matches: 7. The CDR3 runs 15 residues. Germline CDR1 and CDR2: MDHEN and SYDVKM.

The J gene is TRBJ2-1, the V gene TRBV27; 12 nucleotides agree with TRBD2. Germline lookup yields CDR1 MNHEY and CDR2 SMNVEV (reference sequence). Trimming took 3 bases from V and 4 from J; bases not matched to a gene: 7. This CDR3 spans 17 amino acids. This CDR3 reads CASSFSRLAGAYNEQFF. CDR3 coding DNA: TGTGCCAGCAGTTTCTCCCGACTAGCGGGGGCGTACAATGAGCAGTTCTTC.

This chain joins TRBV30 and TRBJ2-7; a possible D gene is TRBD1 (6 bases). The germline CDR1 and CDR2 sequences are GTSNPN and SVGIG (reference sequence). This CDR3 is built from 12 residues. V was trimmed by 4 bases and J by 3 bases, leaving 10 bases between them. The DNA for the CDR3 is TGTGCCTGGAATGGGGGCGGCTACGAGCAGTACTTC. Translation gives CAWNGGGYEQYF.

This clone turned up a few times. The chain employs TRBV7-3 and TRBJ2-5; 10 positions match TRBD2. Germline assignment: CDR1 SGHTA and CDR2 FQGTGA. The ends lost 5 bases at V and 2 bases at J; junction bases unmatched: 5. There are 15 residues in the CDR3. This CDR3 is CASSRTSGEQETQYF. For the CDR3, the DNA is TGTGCCAGCAGCCGGACTAGCGGAGAACAAGAGACCCAGTACTTC.

This clone has a handful of counts. The chain employs TRBV10-1 and TRBJ1-6; a weak D match, TRBD1 (6 bases). Per germline, CDR1 WNHNN and CDR2 SYGVQD (reference sequence). The V end lost 6 bases, the J end lost 7 bases, and 10 bases lay between the germline ends. The CDR3 length is 13 residues. CDR3 nucleotides: TGCGCCAGCAGAGAGGACAGCAATTCACCCCTCCACTTT. Encoded protein: CASREDSNSPLHF.

V gene TRBV4-2 combines with J gene TRBJ2-1; 7 bases match TRBD2. CDR1 and CDR2 from the germline V gene are LGHNA and YNFKEQ. CDR3 length equals 17 residues. V shed 0 bases and J 5 bases; nucleotides not matched to a gene: 10. This CDR3 is CASSQELERGVDNEQFF. In DNA, the CDR3 is TGTGCCAGCAGCCAAGAATTGGAACGGGGGGTCGACAATGAGCAGTTCTTC.

The chain recombines TRBV5-1 with TRBJ2-1, with 8 bases identical to TRBD2. V lost 1 base, J lost 3 bases, and 6 bases stayed unmatched. The germline CDR1 and CDR2 sequences are SGHRS and YFSETQ. The CDR3 runs 16 residues. In DNA form, the CDR3 reads TGCGCCAGCAGCTTGCAGGAAGCGGGAGTCTACAATGAGCAGTTCTTC. Protein sequence: CASSLQEAGVYNEQFF.

In nucleotides, the CDR3 is TGCGCCAGCTCTCAAGGACAGAGGAACACTGAAGCTTTCTTT. It translates to CASSQGQRNTEAFF. V is TRBV5-1 and J is TRBJ1-1; weak D call: TRBD1 (6 bases). This CDR3 contains 14 residues. The V end lost 7 bases, the J end lost 1 base, and 14 bases lay between the germline ends. Germline-derived CDR1 and CDR2 are SGHRS and YFSETQ.

V usage is TRBV7-3 and J usage is TRBJ1-1, with D maybe TRBD1 (5 bases). Germline CDR1 reads SGHTA; CDR2 reads FQGTGA. V was trimmed by 5 bases and J by 1 base, leaving 11 bases between them. The CDR3 is 14 amino acids. The CDR3 region has the DNA TGTGCCAGCAGCCCCGACAGAGAGAACACTGAAGCTTTCTTT. It is translated as CASSPDRENTEAFF.

The chain joins TRBV5-4 to TRBJ1-3; D call uncertain. Trimming removed 4 bases from V and 0 bases from J, with 11 bases in between. The germline CDR1 and CDR2 sequences are SGHNT and YYREEE (reference sequence). This CDR3 contains 15 residues. In DNA, the CDR3 is TGTGCCAGCAGCGCGAACCCACCCTCTGGAAACACCATATATTTT. Translating it yields CASSANPPSGNTIYF.

The sample holds a few counts of this clone. J is TRBJ1-4 and V is TRBV2; 8 nucleotides match TRBD1. V lost 4 bases and J lost 8; bases outside the gene matches: 9. Germline CDR1 is SNHLY and CDR2 is FYNNEI. There are 15 residues in the CDR3. The CDR3 region has the DNA TGTGCCAGCAGTGCGGTTGGACAGGGTGGGGAAAAACTGTTTTTT. Its protein product is CASSAVGQGGEKLFF.

The chain couples TRBV5-8 to TRBJ1-5; the match to TRBD1 covers 7 bases. V was pared by 4 bases and J by 0 bases, with 13 bases of the junction left unmatched. The CDR3 totals 18 residues. Per germline, CDR1 SGHTS and CDR2 YDEGEE. CDR3 DNA sequence: TGTGCCAGCAGCCCCGGGGACAGTAGAGGGTATAGCAATCAGCCCCAGCATTTT. This gives the protein CASSPGDSRGYSNQPQHF.

The gene calls are TRBV11-2 and TRBJ1-1; D remains ambiguous. The CDR3 extends over 15 amino acids. With 5 bases removed from V and 4 bases from J, the gap between germline ends came to 17 bases. Germline loops: CDR1 SGHAT, CDR2 FQNNGV. CDR3 sequence (DNA): TGTGCCAGCAGCAATATCCCGGACTTGGGCACTGAAGCTTTCTTT. Translation gives CASSNIPDLGTEAFF.

The V and J genes are TRBV10-3 and TRBJ2-1; D is possibly TRBD2 (6 bases). From germline, CDR1 is ENHRY and CDR2 SYGVKD. V dropped 4 bases and J dropped 5 bases, with 9 bases sitting between them. The CDR3 consists of 13 residues. The CDR3 protein is CAISGLGDNEQFF. The CDR3, as DNA: TGTGCCATCAGTGGACTAGGGGACAATGAGCAGTTCTTC.

V is TRBV7-8 and J is TRBJ2-7, with 7 bases fitting TRBD1. The CDR3 is made up of 12 amino acids. J gave up 6 bases and V 3 bases, and 2 bases lay outside the gene matches. Germline V lookup: CDR1 SGHVS, CDR2 FQNEAQ. CDR3 in amino acids: CASSFHRGEQYF. The CDR3 DNA reads TGTGCCAGCAGCTTCCACAGGGGCGAGCAGTACTTC.

The chain joins TRBV9 to TRBJ2-7; a possible D gene is TRBD1 (5 bases). The CDR3 spans 14 residues. Trimming cost V 2 bases and J 6 bases, with 15 bases left between them. CDR1 SGDLS and CDR2 YYNGEE come from the germline V gene. CDR3 nucleotides: TGTGCCAGCAGCGTCCGGTCAGGGCTAAGCGAGCAGTACTTC. This encodes CASSVRSGLSEQYF.

The rearrangement uses TRBV2 and TRBJ2-1; TRBD2 matches at 7 bases. From germline, CDR1 is SNHLY and CDR2 FYNNEI. This CDR3 spans 16 amino acids. The trim removed 1 base at V and 4 bases at J, leaving 7 bases unmatched. Here the CDR3 reads CASSEGRTSNYNEQFF. DNA for the CDR3: TGTGCCAGCAGTGAAGGAAGGACTAGTAATTACAATGAGCAGTTCTTC.

J is TRBJ1-1 and V is TRBV7-9, with TRBD1 identical over 9 bases. The germline V gene has CDR1 SEHNR and CDR2 FQNEAQ (reference sequence). This CDR3 region has 14 residues. V lost 11 bases to trimming and J lost 5 bases; unmatched junction nucleotides: 12. The CDR3 is CAYRPTGGHTEAFF. DNA for the CDR3: TGTGCCTACAGACCGACAGGGGGACATACTGAAGCTTTCTTT.

The chain links TRBV30 to TRBJ2-2; 8 nucleotides align to TRBD1. After removal of 2 bases from V and 6 bases from J, the junction contained 5 bases not matched to a gene. Germline V CDR1 and CDR2: GTSNPN, SVGIG (reference sequence). There are 14 residues in the CDR3. The CDR3 nucleotides read TGTGCCTGGAGTTGGGACAGGCTCGCCGGGGAGCTGTTTTTT. As protein: CAWSWDRLAGELFF.

CDR3 protein: CASSPTGSETQYF. The CDR3 DNA reads as TGCGCCAGCAGTCCGACAGGGTCGGAGACCCAGTACTTC. The rearrangement links TRBV5-1 to TRBJ2-5; TRBD1 matches at 7 bases. This CDR3 is 13 amino acids long. The V segment lost 5 bases and the J segment 5 bases; nucleotides outside the gene matches: 6. From germline, CDR1 is SGHRS and CDR2 YFSETQ.

V and J are TRBV7-3 and TRBJ2-1; D gene ambiguous. The CDR3 spans 13 residues. V was shortened by 5 bases and J by 6 bases, with 11 bases between the two germline ends. Germline V lookup: CDR1 SGHTA, CDR2 FQGTGA. CDR3 bases: TGTGCCAGCAGCGGGCCAGGTTCCAATGAGCAGTTCTTC. Translating it yields CASSGPGSNEQFF.